The sequence of this T cell receptor beta chain was determined in a study of blood T cell repertoires in COVID-19. At the level of the study: The United States, Italy and Spain supplied acute and convalescent COVID-19 samples. Sample material is recorded as cDNA or gDNA derived from T cells, B-cell-depleted T cells, or PBMCs.

This CDR3 is built from 15 residues. The junction had 7 bases not matched to a gene; V was cut back by 6 bases and J by 2 bases. CDR1 and CDR2 from the germline V gene are SNHLY and FYNNEI. Profiling relied on immunoSEQ multiplex PCR, and the TCRdb table lists in-frame clones only, not all of them. Here the sample spans a few hundred thousand clones, 80% being singletons. Sequencing used peripheral blood. The V and J genes are TRBV2 and TRBJ1-2, with TRBD1 matching 9 bases. The TCR was taken from a human donor in a cohort sampled during active COVID-19. In nucleotides, the CDR3 is TGTGCCAGCAGCAGATTGGGACAGGGAAACTATGGCTACACCTTC. Protein product: CASSRLGQGNYGYTF.